These 29 T cell receptor beta chains came from one sample sequenced in a study of T cell repertoires in cytomegalovirus infection. Each CDR3 protein gets one entry after TCRdb re-called the reads with MiXCR. The sample has roughly 130,000 distinct CDR3 sequences, roughly 9% seen once; the top ten hold 10%. The material sequenced was PBMCs. The receptors come from a human donor in good health (CMV status not recorded). Some clones in this sample may be carry-over from other donors' samples.

Many counts were recorded for this clonotype. The V call is TRBV2, the J call TRBJ1-1; D remains ambiguous. Trimming pared 6 bases from V and 6 bases from J, leaving 14 bases between. The length of the CDR3 is 13 residues. The germline V gene has CDR1 SNHLY and CDR2 FYNNEI. CDR3 nucleotides: TGTGCCAGCAGACCCAGCCTGTCCGCTGAAGCTTTCTTT. Amino acid sequence: CASRPSLSAEAFF.

To note about this clonotype: A read error may explain this, as a much larger clone is one base away. This chain uses TRBV7-6 with TRBJ1-1, with D perhaps matching TRBD1 (6 bases). V lost 0 bases, J lost 6 bases, and 20 bases lay in between. The CDR3 runs to 17 residues. Germline lookup yields CDR1 SGHVS and CDR2 FNYEAQ. The CDR3: CASSLASGAPEGAEAFF. In DNA, the CDR3 is TGTGCCAGCAGCTTAGCGTCAGGGGCCCCGGAAGGCGCTGAAGCTTTCTTT.

This clonotype occurred a few times. In DNA, the CDR3 is TGCAGCGCTCCGTGGGGACCGGCTGAAGCTTTCTTT. It specifies CSAPWGPAEAFF. The chain recombines TRBV29-1 with TRBJ1-1; possibly TRBD1 for D (5 bases). The V end lost 7 bases, the J end lost 6 bases, and 15 bases lay between the germline ends. Germline values: CDR1 SQVTM, CDR2 ANQGSEA. The length of the CDR3 is 12 residues.

This clonotype turned up a few times. The chain uses TRBV18 and TRBJ1-1; 10 bases line up with TRBD1. The CDR3 totals 15 residues. CDR1 is KGHSH, CDR2 LQKENI, per germline. The junction had 4 bases not matched to a gene; V was cut back by 4 bases and J by 2 bases. CDR3 sequence: CASSLQTGGNTEAFF. The CDR3 DNA follows: TGTGCCAGCTCACTCCAGACAGGGGGCAACACTGAAGCTTTCTTT.

A few counts support this clonotype. The V gene is TRBV29-1, the J gene TRBJ1-2; 9 nucleotides match TRBD1. Germline values: CDR1 SQVTM, CDR2 ANQGSEA. CDR3 length: 18 residues. With V trimmed by 4 bases and J by 3 bases, 18 bases remained unmatched. The CDR3 coding sequence is TGCAGCGTTGGTGGGGTTTCAGGGACAGGGCGCCCCTACTATGGCTACACCTTC. This sequence encodes CSVGGVSGTGRPYYGYTF. The whole variable domain, remainder taken from reference TRBV29-1 and TRBJ1-2, is SAVISQKPSRDICQRGTSLTIQCQVDSQVTMMFWYRQQPGQSLTLIATANQGSEATYESGFVIDKFPISRPNLTFSTLTVSNMSPEDSSIYLCSVGGVSGTGRPYYGYTFGSGTRLTVV.

This chain uses TRBV28 with TRBJ2-5; 8 bases map to TRBD2. Germline V CDR1 and CDR2: MDHEN, SYDVKM. V shed 11 bases, J shed 5 bases, and the junction held 7 bases outside the gene matches. The CDR3 is 12 amino acids. CDR3 DNA sequence: TGTGCCTCCGGGGGGGCCTATGAGACCCAGTACTTC. Translation gives CASGGAYETQYF. Looking up the rest from reference TRBV28 and TRBJ2-5 gives the full variable domain: DVKVTQSSRYLVKRTGEKVFLECVQDMDHENMFWYRQDPGLGLRLIYFSYDVKMKEKGDIPEGYSVSREKKERFSLILESASTNQTSMYLCASGGAYETQYFGPGTRLLVL.

The chain has TRBV4-1 and TRBJ2-2; tentative D call: TRBD2 (5 bases). The CDR3 runs 16 residues. The germline V gene encodes CDR1 MGHRA and CDR2 YSYEKL. V was trimmed by 6 bases and J by 0 bases, leaving 14 bases between them. CDR3 protein: CASSLMRATNTGELFF. The DNA of the CDR3 is TGCGCCAGCAGTCTTATGAGGGCAACGAACACCGGGGAGCTGTTTTTT.

The rearrangement links TRBV19 to TRBJ1-2; D possibly corresponds to TRBD1 (6 bases). This CDR3 comprises 15 residues. V was trimmed by 5 bases and J by 1 base, leaving 14 bases between them. CDR1 and CDR2 from the germline V gene are LNHDA and SQIVND (reference sequence). The CDR3 loop is CASSWEGGRNYGYTF. For the CDR3, the DNA is TGTGCCAGTAGTTGGGAGGGGGGCCGTAACTATGGCTACACCTTC.

This clonotype showed up just a few times. The rearrangement links TRBV6-8 to TRBJ2-3; D is unclear. CDR1 is MNHGY and CDR2 is SAAAGT in the germline V gene. Trimming took off 11 bases at V and 9 bases at J, with 15 bases between the two ends. This CDR3 region has 11 residues. The chain's CDR3 is CAVTKQETQYF. CDR3 coding DNA: TGTGCCGTCACTAAACAAGAAACGCAGTATTTT.

This clonotype was observed at least ten times. This chain links TRBV12-5 with TRBJ1-2, with a weak D call TRBD1 (6 bases). The CDR3 covers 14 residues. Trimming left V 6 bases short and J 4 bases short, with 15 bases between. Germline V lookup: CDR1 LGHNT, CDR2 FRNRAP. The CDR3 here is CASGWDTPGYGYTF. As DNA, the CDR3 is TGTGCTAGTGGGTGGGACACCCCCGGCTATGGCTACACCTTC. Based on the CDR3 plus reference TRBV12-5 and TRBJ1-2, the full variable domain is DARVTQTPRHKVTEMGQEVTMRCQPILGHNTVFWYRQTMMQGLELLAYFRNRAPLDDSGMPKDRFSAEMPDATLATLKIQPSEPRDSAVYFCASGWDTPGYGYTFGSGTRLTVV.

This chain connects TRBV5-1 to TRBJ2-7, with D possibly being TRBD1 (5 bases). Trimming pared 0 bases from V and 2 bases from J, leaving 9 bases between. Per the germline V gene, CDR1 is SGHRS and CDR2 is YFSETQ. This CDR3 spans 14 amino acids. The chain's CDR3 is CASSLEGAPYEQYF. Written as DNA, the CDR3 is TGCGCCAGCAGCTTGGAAGGGGCTCCCTACGAGCAGTACTTC.

This clonotype was observed once. The chain uses TRBV28 and TRBJ2-1; 13 bases line up with TRBD2. The CDR3 has 17 residues. Losses at the gene ends were 4 bases for V and 6 bases for J; bases not matched to a gene: 9. Per germline, CDR1 MDHEN and CDR2 SYDVKM. DNA for the CDR3: TGTGCCAGCAGTTCTCCGGGACTAGCGGGGTCCGGCAATGAGCAGTTCTTC. Amino acids: CASSSPGLAGSGNEQFF. Drawing the rest from reference TRBV28 and TRBJ2-1, the complete variable domain is DVKVTQSSRYLVKRTGEKVFLECVQDMDHENMFWYRQDPGLGLRLIYFSYDVKMKEKGDIPEGYSVSREKKERFSLILESASTNQTSMYLCASSSPGLAGSGNEQFFGPGTRLTVL.

This clonotype was detected many times. The V call is TRBV5-1, the J call TRBJ2-3; D gene ambiguous. The CDR3 length is 13 residues. V lost 0 bases to trimming and J lost 2 bases, with 4 bases between them. The V gene's germline CDR1 is SGHRS and CDR2 YFSETQ. CDR3 region: CASSLAFTDTQYF. The CDR3 region has the DNA TGCGCCAGCAGCTTGGCCTTCACAGATACGCAGTATTTT.

This clonotype was detected ten times or more. The chain has TRBV28 and TRBJ1-5; D is unclear. The CDR3 is made up of 15 amino acids. CDR1 MDHEN and CDR2 SYDVKM come from the germline V gene. The germline V and J ends were trimmed by 7 bases and 2 bases, with 15 bases remaining between them. Written as DNA, the CDR3 is TGTGCCAGCACTAGCTCGGCCAGCGGCAATCAGCCCCAGCATTTT. It codes for CASTSSASGNQPQHF.

The table lists this clonotype with a count of one. A read error may explain this, as a much larger clone is one base away. The rearrangement uses TRBV28 and TRBJ2-2; 9 nucleotides agree with TRBD2. V gave up 6 bases and J gave up 6 bases; unmatched junction bases: 5. Germline values: CDR1 MDHEN, CDR2 SYDVKM. The CDR3 runs 14 residues. In nucleotides, the CDR3 is TGTGCCAGCAGCTTAGCGGGGGACTCCGGGGAGCTGTTTTTT. The encoded protein is CASSLAGDSGELFF. The full variable domain, its missing parts supplied by reference TRBV28 and TRBJ2-2, is DVKVTQSSRYLVKRTGEKVFLECVQDMDHENMFWYRQDPGLGLRLIYFSYDVKMKEKGDIPEGYSVSREKKERFSLILESASTNQTSMYLCASSLAGDSGELFFGEGSRLTVL.

This clonotype showed up just a few times. This CDR3 reads CATSSLNEQFF. Written as DNA, the CDR3 is TGTGCCACCAGCAGCTTAAATGAGCAGTTCTTC. The V call is TRBV15, the J call TRBJ2-1; D is ambiguous. The ends were cut back, 3 bases at V and 7 bases at J, with 4 bases in the middle. Germline assignment: CDR1 LNHNV and CDR2 YYDKDF (reference sequence). The CDR3 consists of 11 residues.

The chain recombines TRBV15 with TRBJ1-1; no reliable D call. The CDR3 covers 12 residues. Germline loops: CDR1 LNHNV, CDR2 YYDKDF (reference sequence). Between the trimmed V and J ends, which lost 1 base and 7 bases, there was a span of 7 bases. The CDR3, as DNA: TGTGCCACCAGCAGAGCGGCAGGTGAAGCTTTCTTT. Translated, it gives CATSRAAGEAFF.

This clonotype was seen a few times. The chain employs TRBV3-1 and TRBJ2-3; no clear D. Germline values: CDR1 LGHDT, CDR2 YNNKEL (reference sequence). The V and J ends lost 5 bases and 1 base respectively, with 13 bases between them. The CDR3 has 15 residues. CDR3 sequence: CASSAQVAGTDTQYF. In DNA, the CDR3 is TGTGCCAGCAGCGCACAAGTTGCTGGCACAGATACGCAGTATTTT.

This clonotype was counted between two and nine times. The chain joins TRBV27 to TRBJ1-5, with a possible D match to TRBD1 (5 bases). V lost 5 bases and J 2 bases, leaving 16 bases between the germline ends. The germline V gene has CDR1 MNHEY and CDR2 SMNVEV (reference sequence). CDR3 length equals 16 residues. The CDR3 bases are TGTGCCAGCAGTCCCTGGGGGGGGGTGGGCAATCAGCCCCAGCATTTT. Translating it yields CASSPWGGVGNQPQHF.

This clonotype was found many times. The gene calls are TRBV19 and TRBJ2-7; 7 nucleotides agree with TRBD1. Trimming removed 5 bases from V and 6 bases from J; junction bases left unmatched: 7. CDR3 length equals 13 residues. Germline assignment: CDR1 LNHDA and CDR2 SQIVND (reference sequence). CDR3 sequence (DNA): TGTGCCAGTAGTGACAGGGCAATCTCCGAGCAGTACTTC. Translation gives CASSDRAISEQYF.

This clonotype was seen many times. V usage is TRBV5-1 and J usage is TRBJ2-6; no definite D call. Germline V gene data show CDR1 as SGHRS and CDR2 as YFSETQ. V was clipped by 5 bases and J by 2 bases, with 8 bases between them. This CDR3 region has 14 residues. The CDR3 region is CASSKSTGANVLTF. The CDR3 bases are TGCGCCAGCAGTAAGTCTACTGGGGCCAACGTCCTGACTTTC.

This clonotype appeared many times. The CDR3 coding sequence is TGCAGTGCTAGAGGGGAGCCCGCTGAAAAACTGTTTTTT. It codes for CSARGEPAEKLFF. This chain uses TRBV20-1 with TRBJ1-4; D gene uncertain. The CDR3 is made up of 13 amino acids. The germline V gene encodes CDR1 DFQATT and CDR2 SNEGSKA (reference sequence). The ends were cut back, 1 base at V and 7 bases at J, with 10 bases in the middle.

This clonotype has a handful of counts. The V and J genes are TRBV29-1 and TRBJ2-2, with a tentative D call TRBD1 (6 bases). Germline loops: CDR1 SQVTM, CDR2 ANQGSEA. The V and J ends lost 3 bases and 4 bases respectively, with 12 bases between them. The CDR3 has 14 residues. In DNA form, the CDR3 reads TGCAGCGTTGATAGGGCAGGGGTCACCGGGGAGCTGTTTTTT. Protein: CSVDRAGVTGELFF.

In this sample, this clonotype turned up many times. The rearrangement joins TRBV7-3 to TRBJ2-7, with 9 bases aligning to TRBD1. J gave up 4 bases and V 1 base, and 11 bases lay outside the gene matches. The CDR3 covers 17 residues. Germline loops: CDR1 SGHTA, CDR2 FQGTGA. Here the CDR3 DNA reads TGTGCCAGCAGCTTAATACCCGCGGGACAGGGTCCATACGAGCAGTACTTC. It codes for CASSLIPAGQGPYEQYF.

This clonotype was detected ten times or more. This sequence joins TRBV28 and TRBJ1-5, with D perhaps TRBD1 (5 bases). The germline V gene has CDR1 MDHEN and CDR2 SYDVKM. The CDR3 extends over 16 amino acids. Trimming pared 2 bases from V and 0 bases from J, leaving 11 bases between. The DNA for the CDR3 is TGTGCCAGCAGTTTAGGAGGGACGGGTAGCAATCAGCCCCAGCATTTT. Its translation is CASSLGGTGSNQPQHF.

This clonotype was recorded at least ten times. This chain links TRBV7-2 with TRBJ1-1; TRBD1 might be the D (5 bases). The CDR3 consists of 14 residues. The germline V gene encodes CDR1 SGHTA and CDR2 FQGNSA. V was trimmed by 5 bases and J by 5 bases, leaving 15 bases between them. CDR3 coding DNA: TGTGCCAGCAGCATCGGGGGGTCAGGGACTGAAGCTTTCTTT. Translated, it gives CASSIGGSGTEAFF.

This clonotype was detected a few times. Sequence at one end of the junction differs from germline and may be a read error. The chain couples TRBV4-1 to TRBJ1-5, with D hard to call. The CDR3 has 13 amino acids. Germline lookup yields CDR1 MGHRA and CDR2 YSYEKL. CDR3 amino acids: CASSQVTIWAQHF. The CDR3 DNA is TGTGCCAGCAGCCAAGTTACAATCTGGGCCCAGCATTTT.

This clonotype was detected only once. The chain combines TRBV28 with TRBJ2-1, with D possibly being TRBD1 (6 bases). Germline-derived CDR1 and CDR2 are MDHEN and SYDVKM. This CDR3 region has 16 residues. V was shortened by 4 bases and J by 0 bases, with 13 bases between the two germline ends. The CDR3 DNA follows: TGTGCCAGCAGTTCAACAGGGTTGGGCTCCTACAATGAGCAGTTCTTC. The encoded protein is CASSSTGLGSYNEQFF.

The table lists this clonotype with many counts. The chain carries TRBV7-2 and TRBJ2-2, with D unresolved. Germline V CDR1 and CDR2: SGHTA, FQGNSA. CDR3 size: 16 residues. V lost 2 bases and J lost 1, with 11 bases in between. The CDR3 DNA follows: TGTGCCAGCAGCTTATCGTCGGGCCAGAACACCGGGGAGCTGTTTTTT. Its translation is CASSLSSGQNTGELFF.